The present T cell receptor beta chain was sequenced within a study of blood T cell repertoires in COVID-19. For the study at large: Researchers got acute and convalescent COVID-19 samples from the United States, Italy and Spain. Sources were T cells, B-cell-depleted T cells, or PBMCs; the material itself was cDNA or gDNA.

Unmatched junction bases numbered 7, after V lost 0 bases and J lost 2 bases. This CDR3 region has 17 residues. Per germline, CDR1 LGHNA and CDR2 YSLEER. In the original processing: Amplification from reference gene primers served as the basis for estimated nucleated cell counts. TCRdb's table, derived via immunoSEQ multiplex PCR, lists solely in-frame clones and lacks some. Clone size and the V and J calls come from that table; the DNA yielded D and trimming. The data hold 200,000 to 250,000 clones, with about four fifths observed a single time. This receptor was obtained from a woman aged 80 or over with acute or convalescent COVID-19. The chain is built from TRBV4-3 and TRBJ2-5; 9 nucleotides agree with TRBD2. Specimen: peripheral blood. CDR3 coding DNA: TGCGCCAGCAGCCAAGATCGCGCGGGGGGGCCGCAAGAGACCCAGTACTTC. This encodes CASSQDRAGGPQETQYF.